Listed here are 28 T cell receptor beta chains from one sample, sequenced in a study of shared clonotypes between healthy human individuals. Naive CD8 cells lacked CD45RO and underwent positive selection for CCR7, leaving out terminally differentiated effector memory CD45RA+ cells. TCRdb's copy holds only in-frame clones and misses some; the assay was immunoSEQ multiplex PCR. The sample holds around 2.1 million clones, around 93% seen once. Sequencing was done on a sample of naive CD8+ T cells from PBMCs. All receptors derive from a man younger than 30 in good health. Some clones in this sample may be carry-over from other donors' samples.

This rearrangement joins TRBV28 to TRBJ1-3; 7 bases map to TRBD1. V gave up 8 bases and J gave up 2 bases; unmatched junction bases: 24. The CDR3 spans 20 residues. Germline V gives CDR1 MDHEN, CDR2 SYDVKM. The CDR3: CASCVPRAGGSLFPGNTIYF. The DNA of the CDR3 is TGTGCCAGCTGTGTACCCCGCGCAGGGGGGTCCTTATTCCCTGGAAACACCATATATTTT.

The chain couples TRBV5-5 to TRBJ2-1; 11 bases are shared with TRBD2. Germline CDR1 and CDR2: SGHKS and YYEKEE (reference sequence). J gave up 15 bases and V 0 bases, and 5 bases lay outside the gene matches. The CDR3 has 13 amino acids. The CDR3 spells CASSLVLAGVRFF. The CDR3, as DNA: TGTGCCAGCAGCTTGGTACTAGCGGGAGTGCGGTTCTTC. Full variable domain (rest looked up from reference TRBV5-5 and TRBJ2-1): DAGVTQSPTHLIKTRGQQVTLRCSPISGHKSVSWYQQVLGQGPQFIFQYYEKEERGRGNFPDRFSARQFPNYSSELNVNALLLGDSALYLCASSLVLAGVRFFGPGTRLTVL.

The chain links TRBV11-2 to TRBJ2-1; D ambiguous. CDR3 length: 16 residues. Looked up from germline, CDR1 is SGHAT and CDR2 is FQNNGV. Trimming left V 5 bases short and J 0 bases short, with 14 bases between. CDR3 in amino acids: CASSHRDAFSYNEQFF. CDR3 in DNA: TGTGCCAGCAGCCACCGCGACGCTTTCTCCTACAATGAGCAGTTCTTC.

This chain joins TRBV27 and TRBJ1-2; 9 positions match TRBD1. The ends lost 1 base at V and 3 bases at J; junction bases unmatched: 9. Germline V gives CDR1 MNHEY, CDR2 SMNVEV (reference sequence). CDR3 length: 17 amino acids. The CDR3 region has the DNA TGTGCCAGCAGTTTATATAGCGGGACAGGGTGGGACTATGGCTACACCTTC. This translates into CASSLYSGTGWDYGYTF.

The chain couples TRBV5-4 to TRBJ2-3, with TRBD2 identical over 8 bases. This CDR3 comprises 15 residues. From germline, CDR1 is SGHNT and CDR2 YYREEE (reference sequence). The V segment lost 1 base and the J segment 3 bases; nucleotides outside the gene matches: 4. The CDR3 region is CASSLLAGITDTQYF. CDR3 nucleotides: TGTGCCAGCAGCTTGCTAGCGGGTATAACAGATACGCAGTATTTT.

The CDR3 region has the DNA TGTGCCAGCAGTTACTCGGGGCGGATCTACTACGAGCAGTACTTC. This codes for CASSYSGRIYYEQYF. The V call is TRBV6-6, the J call TRBJ2-7; weak D call: TRBD1 (5 bases). V gave up 0 bases and J gave up 3 bases, with 12 bases separating them. The CDR3 is 15 amino acids. Germline V gene data show CDR1 as MNHNY and CDR2 as SVGAGI (reference sequence).

The J gene is TRBJ1-2, the V gene TRBV19; D gene unclear. The CDR3 covers 10 residues. The V gene lost 8 bases and the J gene lost 4 bases, with 5 bases spanning the gap. Germline CDR1 LNHDA, CDR2 SQIVND (reference sequence). CDR3 in DNA: TGTGCCAGTTTTCTCTATGGCTACACCTTC. Its translation: CASFLYGYTF. The full variable domain, its missing parts supplied by reference TRBV19 and TRBJ1-2, is DGGITQSPKYLFRKEGQNVTLSCEQNLNHDAMYWYRQDPGQGLRLIYYSQIVNDFQKGDIAEGYSVSREKKESFPLTVTSAQKNPTAFYLCASFLYGYTFGSGTRLTVV.

The chain recombines TRBV19 with TRBJ2-2, with 10 positions matching TRBD1. V was pared by 4 bases and J by 4 bases, with 6 bases of the junction left unmatched. The CDR3 has 16 amino acids. CDR1 is LNHDA, CDR2 SQIVND, per germline (reference sequence). This chain's CDR3 is CASSTDRGEGTGELFF. The CDR3 nucleotides are TGTGCCAGTAGTACGGACAGGGGGGAGGGCACCGGGGAGCTGTTTTTT. The full variable domain, with the rest looked up from reference TRBV19 and TRBJ2-2, is DGGITQSPKYLFRKEGQNVTLSCEQNLNHDAMYWYRQDPGQGLRLIYYSQIVNDFQKGDIAEGYSVSREKKESFPLTVTSAQKNPTAFYLCASSTDRGEGTGELFFGEGSRLTVL.

The chain combines TRBV2 with TRBJ1-1, with D unresolved. The CDR3 is made up of 12 amino acids. V was clipped by 6 bases and J by 0 bases, with 5 bases between them. The germline V gene encodes CDR1 SNHLY and CDR2 FYNNEI. Here the CDR3 reads CASRQMNTEAFF. The CDR3 DNA sequence: TGTGCCAGCAGACAAATGAACACTGAAGCTTTCTTT.

J is TRBJ1-2 and V is TRBV6-1; D gene ambiguous. Germline CDR1 MNHNS, CDR2 SASEGT. This CDR3 has 14 residues. Trimming cost V 6 bases and J 3 bases, with 14 bases left between them. This chain's CDR3 is CASRRHQRDYGYTF. The DNA for the CDR3 is TGTGCCAGCAGGCGACACCAGAGGGACTATGGCTACACCTTC.

On this clone itself: Within the sample, other DNA sequences also encode this same CDR3. The chain has TRBV9 and TRBJ2-1; unclear D gene. Trimming removed 0 bases from V and 0 bases from J, with 7 bases in between. CDR3 length: 15 residues. Per germline, CDR1 SGDLS and CDR2 YYNGEE. CDR3: CASSVATSSYNEQFF. DNA for the CDR3: TGTGCCAGCAGCGTAGCTACCAGCTCCTACAATGAGCAGTTCTTC. The variable domain in full, completed from reference TRBV9 and TRBJ2-1, reads DSGVTQTPKHLITATGQRVTLRCSPRSGDLSVYWYQQSLDQGLQFLIQYYNGEERAKGNILERFSAQQFPDLHSELNLSSLELGDSALYFCASSVATSSYNEQFFGPGTRLTVL.

This sequence joins TRBV9 and TRBJ2-3; 10 bases agree with TRBD2. The CDR3 consists of 22 residues. The germline CDR1 and CDR2 sequences are SGDLS and YYNGEE. The V and J ends lost 9 bases and 4 bases, in that order; junction bases with no gene match: 32. The CDR3 DNA sequence: TGTGCCACCACTGGAAGACAGGATGCCCAAGCCTCAGCGGGAGGGCCAGCAGATACGCAGTATTTT. Translation gives CATTGRQDAQASAGGPADTQYF.

The chain is built from TRBV28 and TRBJ2-7; no definite D call. V shed 6 bases and J shed 3 bases, with 18 bases lying between them. Germline V gene sequence: CDR1 MDHEN, CDR2 SYDVKM. CDR3 length: 15 residues. The CDR3 region is CASRPLQERDYEQYF. The CDR3 nucleotides are TGTGCCAGCAGGCCCCTACAAGAAAGGGACTACGAGCAGTACTTC. The full variable domain, in which reference TRBV28 and TRBJ2-7 provide the parts outside the CDR3, is DVKVTQSSRYLVKRTGEKVFLECVQDMDHENMFWYRQDPGLGLRLIYFSYDVKMKEKGDIPEGYSVSREKKERFSLILESASTNQTSMYLCASRPLQERDYEQYFGPGTRLTVT.

The chain carries TRBV29-1 and TRBJ1-1; D is uncertain. V lost 7 bases, J lost 8 bases, and 17 bases lay in between. The V gene's germline CDR1 is SQVTM and CDR2 ANQGSEA. The CDR3 runs 12 residues. CDR3 nucleotide sequence: TGCAGCGCTTCAGAAGGTACAGCCGAAGCTTTCTTT. Translating it yields CSASEGTAEAFF.

The V gene is TRBV12-2, the J gene TRBJ1-3; no DNA check was done on the table's D call, TRBD1. TRBV12-2 is a pseudogene locus. The CDR3 loop spans 13 amino acids. CDR3 DNA sequence: TGTGCAAGTCGCACGGGACAGGGAAACACCATATATTTT. It is translated as CASRTGQGNTIYF.

The rearrangement uses TRBV9 and TRBJ2-7; no definite D call. Trimming shortened V by 4 bases and J by 4 bases, and 15 bases separated the two germline ends. Germline V gene lookup returns CDR1 SGDLS and CDR2 YYNGEE. The CDR3 has 14 residues. The CDR3 loop reads CASSPFGGDYEQYF. The CDR3 DNA is TGTGCCAGCAGCCCCTTCGGCGGAGATTACGAGCAGTACTTC.

The chain carries TRBV28 and TRBJ2-5; D gene unclear. The CDR3 runs 14 residues. The V gene lost 5 bases and the J gene lost 5 bases, with 15 bases spanning the gap. Germline lookup yields CDR1 MDHEN and CDR2 SYDVKM. CDR3: CASSTKDGLETQYF. The CDR3 bases are TGTGCCAGCAGTACCAAGGATGGGCTGGAGACCCAGTACTTC.

A word on this clone: At the DNA level, this CDR3 is encoded by other sequences in the same sample as well. The gene calls are TRBV7-3 and TRBJ2-4; 9 nucleotides match TRBD1. The CDR3 has 15 residues. V shed 5 bases and J 4 bases; nucleotides not matched to a gene: 6. Germline lookup yields CDR1 SGHTA and CDR2 FQGTGA. The CDR3 DNA sequence: TGTGCCAGCAGCCCTACAGGGGGCGCGAAAAACATTCAGTACTTC. Protein sequence: CASSPTGGAKNIQYF.

This chain joins TRBV13 and TRBJ2-7; D call uncertain. Germline CDR1 and CDR2: PRHDT and FYEKMQ (reference sequence). The CDR3 sequence is 15 residues long. Deletions cut 5 bases from V and 2 bases from J, with 16 bases between. The CDR3 spells CASSLDLQPTYEQYF. CDR3 sequence (DNA): TGTGCCAGCAGCCTCGACTTACAACCAACCTACGAGCAGTACTTC.

The V gene is TRBV9, the J gene TRBJ2-1, with D perhaps TRBD2 (6 bases). Trimming stripped 0 bases from V and 3 bases from J, with 19 bases between. CDR1 and CDR2 from the germline V gene are SGDLS and YYNGEE. This CDR3 is 18 amino acids long. CDR3 in DNA: TGTGCCAGCAGCGTAGCGGGTCGGGTGGGGGGATTCTACAATGAGCAGTTCTTC. Translating gives CASSVAGRVGGFYNEQFF.

V is TRBV2 and J is TRBJ2-7, with D possibly being TRBD2 (6 bases). Germline CDR1 reads SNHLY; CDR2 reads FYNNEI. CDR3 length equals 14 residues. With 4 bases removed from V and 0 bases from J, the gap between germline ends came to 10 bases. CDR3 loop: CASSVQTSSYEQYF. CDR3 nucleotide sequence: TGTGCCAGCAGTGTACAGACTAGCTCCTACGAGCAGTACTTC.

This chain joins TRBV2 and TRBJ2-1; D may be TRBD2 (6 bases). V gave up 6 bases and J gave up 7 bases, with 16 bases separating them. Germline assignment: CDR1 SNHLY and CDR2 FYNNEI. CDR3 size: 14 residues. CDR3 loop: CASSLGTLGNEQFF. Here the CDR3 DNA reads TGTGCCAGCAGCCTCGGGACTTTGGGGAATGAGCAGTTCTTC. The full variable domain, rest sourced from reference TRBV2 and TRBJ2-1, is EPEVTQTPSHQVTQMGQEVILRCVPISNHLYFYWYRQILGQKVEFLVSFYNNEISEKSEIFDDQFSVERPDGSNFTLKIRSTKLEDSAMYFCASSLGTLGNEQFFGPGTRLTVL.

The chain recombines TRBV30 with TRBJ1-5, with D perhaps matching TRBD1 (5 bases). Trimming removed 1 base at V and 5 bases at J, with 12 bases between. There are 14 residues in the CDR3. Germline V gene sequence: CDR1 GTSNPN, CDR2 SVGIG (reference sequence). The DNA of the CDR3 is TGTGCCTGGAGTGAACTCCGCAGGGATCAGCCCCAGCATTTT. Translation gives CAWSELRRDQPQHF.

Worth noting for this clone: An end of the junction differs from the germline gene, which may be a read error. CDR3 sequence reads: CASSLAYAYTF. The CDR3 region has the DNA TGTGCCAGCAGCTTGGCCTATGCCTACACCTTC. The rearrangement links TRBV5-4 to TRBJ1-2; D call uncertain. Germline V lookup: CDR1 SGHNT, CDR2 YYREEE (reference sequence). This CDR3 contains 11 residues.

J is TRBJ1-1 and V is TRBV15; 7 bases are a match to TRBD1. Germline CDR1 LNHNV, CDR2 YYDKDF (reference sequence). The trim removed 5 bases at V and 1 base at J, leaving 10 bases unmatched. The CDR3 is 16 amino acids. The CDR3 coding sequence is TGTGCCACCAGCGGCTCCCGACAGGGCTGGAACACTGAAGCTTTCTTT. Protein: CATSGSRQGWNTEAFF.

The chain has TRBV30 and TRBJ1-5, with 9 bases fitting TRBD1. V shed 2 bases, J shed 6 bases, and the junction held 5 bases outside the gene matches. The V gene's germline CDR1 is GTSNPN and CDR2 SVGIG (reference sequence). The CDR3 sequence is 14 residues long. The CDR3 nucleotides read TGTGCCTGGAGTACGGGACAGGGCGGTCAGCCCCAGCATTTT. The encoded protein is CAWSTGQGGQPQHF.

This clone has just one count. The V and J genes are TRBV5-5 and TRBJ1-1, with D perhaps TRBD1 (5 bases). CDR1 SGHKS and CDR2 YYEKEE come from the germline V gene (reference sequence). This CDR3 is 16 amino acids long. Trimming took off 0 bases at V and 1 base at J, with 13 bases between the two ends. CDR3 in DNA: TGTGCCAGCAGCTTGGCCCTCGTCGGGGGGAACACTGAAGCTTTCTTT. Its protein product is CASSLALVGGNTEAFF.

Regarding this clone: At the DNA level, this CDR3 is encoded by other sequences in the same sample as well. V and J are TRBV27 and TRBJ1-2; unclear D gene. The CDR3 runs 14 residues. V was clipped by 0 bases and J by 4 bases, with 9 bases between them. Germline loops: CDR1 MNHEY, CDR2 SMNVEV (reference sequence). This chain's CDR3 is CASSLSPRSYGYTF. DNA of the CDR3: TGTGCCAGCAGTTTATCCCCCAGGAGCTATGGCTACACCTTC.